This T cell receptor beta chain was found in a study of blood T cell repertoires in COVID-19. The repertoire was sequenced with immunoSEQ multiplex PCR; TCRdb's copy has only in-frame clones and lacks some. This sample has hundreds of thousands of clones, with 88% found just once. Germline V gene data show CDR1 as LGHDT and CDR2 as YNNKEL (reference sequence). V was pared by 0 bases and J by 8 bases, with 7 bases of the junction left unmatched. CDR3 size: 15 residues. The sequenced sample was PBMCs or T cells enriched from blood (not recorded which). This chain connects TRBV3-1 (or the pseudogene TRBV3-2) to TRBJ2-1; 7 bases are shared with TRBD1. This TCR derives from a woman aged 45-60 years who had recovered from COVID-19. This chain's CDR3 is CASSQDPGGNDEQFF. The CDR3 coding sequence is TGTGCCAGCAGCCAAGATCCAGGGGGAAACGATGAGCAGTTCTTC.